This TCR beta chain was obtained from a study of blood T cell repertoires in COVID-19. Overall study context: Whether acute or convalescent, the COVID-19 samples came from the United States, Italy and Spain. T cells, B-cell-depleted T cells, or PBMCs supplied cDNA or gDNA.

Per the original methods: How many nucleated cells were present was estimated from reference gene primer amplification. Profiling relied on immunoSEQ multiplex PCR, and the TCRdb table lists in-frame clones only, not all of them. Clonal size and the V and J genes are those of that table, whereas D and trimming came from the DNA. The sample includes under 150,000 clones, 80% of them seen just once. Deletions cut 2 bases from V and 6 bases from J, with 10 bases between. The CDR3 is 14 amino acids. In germline, CDR1 is MNHEY, CDR2 SVGAGI. The rearrangement links TRBV6-5 to TRBJ2-2; a possible D gene is TRBD2 (5 bases). What was sequenced was peripheral blood. The TCR sequence derives from a woman aged 45-65 years with acute or convalescent COVID-19. CDR3 DNA: TGTGCCAGCAGTTACACCGGACTCTCCGGGGAGCTGTTTTTT. Translation: CASSYTGLSGELFF.